A selection of T cell receptor beta chains follows, all from one sample in a study of shared clonotypes between healthy human individuals. The assay was immunoSEQ multiplex PCR, and TCRdb's table has in-frame clones only and misses some. The table records under 2,000,000 clones, about 95% of them present only once. The specimen sequenced was naive CD8+ T cells sorted from blood. These receptors were collected from a man aged 18 to 30 in good health. CDR3s include the opening cysteine and the closing phenylalanine or tryptophan. The order of the fields is clone size, J gene, D gene, V gene, CDR3 protein, CDR3 DNA. A D gene is named only where the DNA matches it firmly. Not every row has a clone size; where given, it reads once, few, many or a size class.

NA TRBJ2-3 NA TRBV9 CASSPRGPGDTQYF TGTGCCAGCAGCCCCCGGGGGCCGGGTGATACGCAGTATTTT
NA TRBJ2-1 NA TRBV9 CASSVAWGLGNEQFF TGTGCCAGCAGCGTAGCTTGGGGCCTCGGCAATGAGCAGTTCTTC
few TRBJ1-2 NA TRBV5-4 CASSGDLSYGYTF TGTGCCAGCAGTGGAGATTTGAGCTATGGCTACACCTTC
once TRBJ2-3 NA TRBV7-8 CASSSGGYPLTDTQYF TGTGCCAGCAGCTCCGGGGGTTACCCCCTTACGGATACGCAGTATTTT
NA TRBJ1-2 NA TRBV28 CASRGLALGDYGYTF TGTGCCAGCAGGGGTCTCGCTCTGGGTGACTATGGCTACACCTTC
once TRBJ2-1 TRBD2 TRBV13 CASSLGLAGGRYNEQFF TGTGCCAGCAGCTTAGGCCTAGCGGGGGGACGCTACAATGAGCAGTTCTTC
NA TRBJ2-7 NA TRBV11-2 CASSTFTIPYEQYF TGTGCCAGCAGCACGTTCACAATACCCTACGAGCAGTACTTC
NA TRBJ2-4 TRBD1 TRBV2 CASSAGTGGHIQYF TGTGCCAGCAGCGCCGGGACAGGGGGCCACATTCAGTACTTC
NA TRBJ2-1 TRBD1 TRBV4-1 CASSQAPLTGEQFF TGCGCCAGCAGCCAAGCCCCATTGACAGGGGAGCAGTTCTTC
NA TRBJ2-7 TRBD2 TRBV7-9 CASSFGGGLPYEQYF TGTGCCAGCAGCTTCGGGGGGGGACTTCCCTACGAGCAGTACTTC
once TRBJ1-1 NA TRBV5-4 CASSPGEGTEAFF TGTGCCAGCAGCCCCGGCGAGGGTACTGAAGCTTTCTTT
NA TRBJ2-7 NA TRBV5-1 CASSLDGGYEQYF TGCGCCAGCAGCTTGGATGGCGGCTACGAGCAGTACTTC
once TRBJ2-1 TRBD2 TRBV4-1 CASSPPRGGSYNEQFF TGCGCCAGCAGCCCACCGCGGGGGGGCTCCTACAATGAGCAGTTCTTC
NA TRBJ2-7 NA TRBV11-2 CASSLTVGGYEQYF TGTGCCAGCAGCTTAACTGTGGGTGGCTACGAGCAGTACTTC
NA TRBJ1-4 NA TRBV28 CASSLRADEKLFF TGTGCCAGCAGTTTAAGGGCAGACGAAAAACTGTTTTTT
NA TRBJ2-1 NA TRBV4-1 CASSRLGEMNEQFF TGCGCCAGCAGCCGGTTAGGTGAGATGAATGAGCAGTTCTTC
NA TRBJ2-7 NA TRBV11-2 CASSQSIVHEQYF TGTGCCAGCAGCCAATCCATCGTCCACGAGCAGTACTTC
NA TRBJ2-5 NA TRBV7-6 CASSLTPGGEETQYF TGTGCCAGCAGCTTAACCCCAGGGGGGGAAGAGACCCAGTACTTC
NA TRBJ1-6 NA TRBV7-9 CASSPPSGAYSPLHF TGTGCCAGCAGCCCTCCATCGGGGGCGTATTCACCCCTCCACTTT
NA TRBJ2-5 NA TRBV5-1 CASSFRDLRQETQYF TGCGCCAGCAGCTTCCGGGACTTGAGACAAGAGACCCAGTACTTC
NA TRBJ2-7 TRBD1 TRBV12-5 CASGLREPGQGAYEQYF TGTGCTAGTGGTTTGCGAGAACCGGGACAGGGGGCATACGAGCAGTACTTC
NA TRBJ2-5 NA TRBV6-5 CASSYGGPETQYF TGTGCCAGCAGTTACGGGGGTCCAGAGACCCAGTACTTC
NA TRBJ2-1 NA TRBV7-8 CASSRGENEQFF TGTGCCAGCTCCCGCGGGGAGAATGAGCAGTTCTTC
NA TRBJ2-5 TRBD2 TRBV2 CASRSPYGLAGGSEETQYF TGTGCCAGCAGGAGTCCCTATGGTCTAGCGGGAGGATCAGAAGAGACCCAGTACTTC
NA TRBJ1-3 TRBD1 TRBV4-2 CASSQEAYGQGGNTIYF TGTGCCAGCAGCCAAGAAGCGTACGGACAGGGAGGAAACACCATATATTTT
NA TRBJ2-1 NA TRBV27 CASSLFGGAGTLDEQFF TGTGCCAGCAGTTTATTCGGGGGCGCGGGGACACTCGATGAGCAGTTCTTC
NA TRBJ2-7 NA TRBV4-2 CASSQDRSSYEQYF TGTGCCAGCAGCCAAGATCGGAGCTCCTACGAGCAGTACTTC
NA TRBJ2-1 TRBD2 TRBV13 CASSGRTSGVLNEQFF TGTGCCAGCAGCGGGCGGACTAGCGGGGTTCTCAATGAGCAGTTCTTC
NA TRBJ2-1 NA TRBV4-1 CASSQVGSDEQFF TGCGCCAGCAGCCAAGTGGGTTCGGATGAGCAGTTCTTC
NA TRBJ2-2 NA TRBV11-1 CASSPFGDRNTGELFF TGTGCCAGCAGCCCCTTCGGGGATCGGAACACCGGGGAGCTGTTTTTT
once TRBJ2-5 TRBD2 TRBV19 CASSILGGAQETQYF TGTGCCAGTAGTATTCTCGGGGGGGCCCAAGAGACCCAGTACTTC
NA TRBJ2-2 NA TRBV19 CASSIPRGLGTGELFF TGTGCCAGTAGTATCCCCAGGGGACTGGGCACCGGGGAGCTGTTTTTT
NA TRBJ2-7 TRBD1 TRBV4-1 CASSQVGQEVGEQYF TGCGCCAGCAGCCAAGTGGGACAGGAGGTCGGCGAGCAGTACTTC
NA TRBJ1-3 NA TRBV9 CASSVDGDKFASGNTIYF TGTGCCAGCAGCGTAGACGGAGATAAATTTGCCTCTGGAAACACCATATATTTT
NA TRBJ2-5 NA TRBV9 CASIIQGCQETQYF TGTGCCAGCATCATACAGGGTTGTCAAGAGACCCAGTACTTC
NA TRBJ1-2 NA TRBV7-9 CASSLGQGTGYTF TGTGCCAGCAGCTTAGGCCAGGGGACTGGCTACACCTTC
NA TRBJ2-1 TRBD2 TRBV10-1 CASSHTGTSGRATGNEQFF TGCGCCAGCAGTCACACCGGGACTAGCGGGAGGGCCACCGGGAATGAGCAGTTCTTC
NA TRBJ2-1 NA TRBV7-9 CASCWASPNNEQFF TGTGCCAGCTGCTGGGCTAGCCCAAACAATGAGCAGTTCTTC
few TRBJ1-2 NA TRBV30 CAWSQGMRGYTF TGTGCCTGGAGTCAGGGGATGCGTGGCTACACCTTC
NA TRBJ2-1 TRBD2 TRBV30 CAWSGLADYNEQFF TGTGCCTGGTCCGGACTAGCGGATTACAATGAGCAGTTCTTC
NA TRBJ1-3 NA TRBV6-1 CASSDSGSSGNTIYF TGTGCCAGCAGTGACTCTGGGAGCTCTGGAAACACCATATATTTT
NA TRBJ2-7 TRBD2 TRBV19 CASSIGTSAFSYEQYF TGTGCCAGTAGTATAGGTACTAGCGCCTTCTCCTACGAGCAGTACTTC
NA TRBJ1-1 NA TRBV5-8 CASSFRDTVNTEAFF TGTGCCAGCAGCTTTCGGGACACCGTGAACACTGAAGCTTTCTTT
NA TRBJ2-1 NA TRBV9 CASSVTGVAYNEQFF TGTGCCAGCAGCGTGACGGGAGTTGCCTACAATGAGCAGTTCTTC
NA TRBJ2-5 TRBD1 TRBV27 CASSWGQGLEETQYF TGTGCCAGCAGTTGGGGACAGGGGTTAGAAGAGACCCAGTACTTC
NA TRBJ2-2 NA TRBV10-1 CASGGGTGELFF TGCGCCAGCGGGGGAGGCACCGGGGAGCTGTTTTTT
NA TRBJ2-7 NA TRBV5-4 CASSLGGGSDRGHEQYF TGTGCCAGCAGCTTAGGAGGGGGGTCGGACAGAGGCCACGAGCAGTACTTC
NA TRBJ2-7 TRBD1 TRBV27 CASSSPGGYEQYF TGTGCCAGCAGTTCTCCAGGGGGTTACGAGCAGTACTTC
NA TRBJ2-3 NA TRBV5-4 CASSLRGSTDTQYF TGTGCCAGCAGCTTGAGGGGAAGCACAGATACGCAGTATTTT
NA TRBJ2-1 TRBD1 TRBV9 CASSVLGQSPYNEQFF TGTGCCAGCAGCGTATTGGGACAGAGCCCCTACAATGAGCAGTTCTTC
NA TRBJ2-3 NA TRBV18 CASSPPRAGSTDTQYF TGTGCCAGCTCACCACCGCGGGCGGGTTCCACAGATACGCAGTATTTT
NA TRBJ2-2 NA TRBV7-2 CASSDDWGHTGELFF TGTGCCAGCAGCGACGACTGGGGACACACCGGGGAGCTGTTTTTT
NA TRBJ2-7 NA TRBV11-1 CASSVTDEQYF TGTGCCAGCAGCGTAACGGACGAGCAGTACTTC
NA TRBJ2-7 NA TRBV18 CASRAVQGNAYEQYF TGTGCCAGTCGTGCCGTGCAGGGGAACGCCTACGAGCAGTACTTC
NA TRBJ2-1 NA TRBV27 CASSADRGGNEQFF TGTGCCAGCAGCGCCGACAGGGGAGGGAATGAGCAGTTCTTC
once TRBJ2-7 NA TRBV7-6 CASSLEVGDPYEQYF TGTGCCAGCAGCTTAGAGGTCGGGGACCCCTACGAGCAGTACTTC
NA TRBJ2-1 TRBD1 TRBV14 CASSQGTGGLDEQFF TGTGCCAGCAGCCAAGGGACAGGGGGCCTCGATGAGCAGTTCTTC
NA TRBJ2-7 TRBD1 TRBV28 CASSLPGTGGYYEQYF TGTGCCAGCAGTTTACCCGGGACAGGGGGCTATTACGAGCAGTACTTC
NA TRBJ2-7 TRBD2 TRBV5-4 CASSLDSGGAYEQYF TGTGCCAGCAGCTTGGATAGCGGGGGGGCCTACGAGCAGTACTTC
NA TRBJ2-2 TRBD1 TRBV4-1 CASSQDGVTGSGELFF TGCGCCAGCAGCCAAGATGGGGTGACAGGGTCCGGGGAGCTGTTTTTT